This T cell receptor beta chain was retrieved from a study of regulatory T cells in long-lasting Graves disease. Study summary: Graves' patients with a new diagnosis had received antithyroid drugs under 3 months.

The time point is: newly diagnosed GD, antithyroid drugs for less than 3 months. TCR sequences were obtained from RNA taken from PBMCs. Findings and limits, study-wide: Persistent patients had a count of shared public clonotypes (2,741) that exceeded that of new patients (966).

From germline, CDR1 is SQVTM and CDR2 ANQGSEA. V lost 4 bases and J lost 0, with 10 bases in between. The CDR3 extends over 14 amino acids. Libraries of TCR beta came from iRepertoire HTBI primers plus Arm-PCR of CDR3 regions. TCRdb analysed the multiplex PCR reads with MiXCR anew, one entry per CDR3 protein. This table has over 300,000 distinct CDR3 sequences, less than 20% appearing once. As to this clonotype: Its antigen remains unknown.

The source material was peripheral blood mononuclear cells (PBMCs), sampled at new diagnosis, from a patient treated with antithyroid drugs. The receptor's source is a female donor with Graves disease. The gene calls are TRBV29-1 and TRBJ1-5; D not resolved. CDR3 amino acids: CSVAAGSSNQPQHF. The CDR3 DNA follows: TGCAGCGTTGCTGCTGGGAGTAGCAATCAGCCCCAGCATTTT.